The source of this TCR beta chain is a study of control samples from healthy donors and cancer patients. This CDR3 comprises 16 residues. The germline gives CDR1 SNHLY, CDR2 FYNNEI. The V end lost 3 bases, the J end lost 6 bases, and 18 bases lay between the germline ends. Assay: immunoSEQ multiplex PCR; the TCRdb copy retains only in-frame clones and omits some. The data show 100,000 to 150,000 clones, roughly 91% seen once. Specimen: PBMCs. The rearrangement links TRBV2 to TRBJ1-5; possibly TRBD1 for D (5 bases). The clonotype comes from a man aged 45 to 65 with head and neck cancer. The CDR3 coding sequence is TGTGCCAGCAGTGAGGTAGGCAGGGCACGCGGTCAGCCCCAGCATTTT. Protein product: CASSEVGRARGQPQHF.